This T cell receptor (beta chain) originates from a study of cytomegalovirus exposure and HLA in healthy donors. Notes on the study in general: Reportedly, a later analysis found an Asian-associated ancestry cluster had fewer N-insertions than the roughly 700-donor mean. The study designated roughly 160 TCR beta chains cytomegalovirus-associated. A missense DCLRE1C variant was associated with V- and J-gene trimming of TCR beta chains in a later analysis, and an independent cohort replicated the association.

Use of 60 Vbeta and 13 Jbeta primers characterized the PCR. TCRdb's table, derived via immunoSEQ multiplex PCR, lists solely in-frame clones and lacks some. This sample has roughly 110,000 clones, with 65% to 85% found just once. A remark on this clone: Its antigen is unknown.

V shed 4 bases and J shed 0 bases, with 15 bases lying between them. Germline V gene data show CDR1 as GTSNPN and CDR2 as SVGIG (reference sequence). The CDR3 has 15 residues. The TCR comes from a woman between 18 and 29 years old in good health and CMV-seronegative. The chain joins TRBV30 to TRBJ1-1, with D possibly TRBD1 on 6 matching bases. The sequenced material came from PBMCs. The CDR3 is CAWTGVVVMNTEAFF. CDR3 DNA sequence: TGTGCCTGGACAGGGGTGGTGGTAATGAACACTGAAGCTTTCTTT.